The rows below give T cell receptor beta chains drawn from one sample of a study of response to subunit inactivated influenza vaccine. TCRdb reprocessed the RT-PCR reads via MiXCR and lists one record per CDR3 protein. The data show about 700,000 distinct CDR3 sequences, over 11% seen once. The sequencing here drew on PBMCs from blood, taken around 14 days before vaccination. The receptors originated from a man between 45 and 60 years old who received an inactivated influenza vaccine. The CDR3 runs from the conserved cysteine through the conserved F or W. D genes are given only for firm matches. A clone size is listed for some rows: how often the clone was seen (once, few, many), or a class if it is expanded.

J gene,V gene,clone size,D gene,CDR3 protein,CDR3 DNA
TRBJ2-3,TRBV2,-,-,CASMEGLGTDTQYF,TGTGCCAGCATGGAGGGACTGGGGACAGATACGCAGTATTTT
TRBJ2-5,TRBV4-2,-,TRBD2,CASSKGPGTSGRGGETQYF,TGTGCCAGCAGCAAAGGACCCGGGACTAGCGGGAGGGGGGGAGAGACCCAGTACTTC
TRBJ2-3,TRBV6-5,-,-,CASSYQGKRTDTQYF,TGTGCCAGCAGTTACCAGGGAAAGCGCACAGATACGCAGTATTTT
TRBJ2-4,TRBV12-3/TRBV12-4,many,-,CASSLWGNIQYF,TGTGCCAGCAGTTTATGGGGGAACATTCAGTACTTC
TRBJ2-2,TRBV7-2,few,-,CASSLAAGTANTGELFF,TGTGCCAGCAGCTTAGCTGCCGGGACGGCTAACACCGGGGAGCTGTTTTTT
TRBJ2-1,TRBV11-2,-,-,CASIKNGYNEQFF,TGTGCCAGCATCAAGAACGGCTACAATGAGCAGTTCTTC
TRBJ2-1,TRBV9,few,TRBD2,CASSGTSGSVNEQFF,TGTGCCAGCAGCGGGACTAGCGGGAGTGTCAATGAGCAGTTCTTC
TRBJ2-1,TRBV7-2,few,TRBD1,CASSLFARYRGAIPPSYNEQFF,TGTGCCAGCAGCTTATTCGCGAGGTACAGGGGGGCTATTCCTCCATCCTACAATGAGCAGTTCTTC
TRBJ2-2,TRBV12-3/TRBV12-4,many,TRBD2,CASSFSGRATGELFF,TGTGCCAGCAGTTTCTCCGGGAGGGCCACCGGGGAGCTGTTTTTT
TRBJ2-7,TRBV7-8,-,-,CASLSRGSSYEQYF,TGTGCCAGCTTATCCAGGGGTTCATCCTACGAGCAGTACTTC
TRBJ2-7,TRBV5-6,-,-,CASSWAWQGPTYEQYF,TGTGCCAGCAGCTGGGCGTGGCAGGGGCCCACCTACGAGCAGTACTTC
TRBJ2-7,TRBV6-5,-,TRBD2,CASSYRKWGGSHEQYF,TGTGCCAGCAGTTATAGGAAATGGGGCGGGAGCCACGAGCAGTACTTC
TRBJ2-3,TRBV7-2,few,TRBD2,CASSLGLAGQDTQYF,TGTGCCAGCAGCTTAGGGCTAGCGGGTCAAGATACGCAGTATTTT
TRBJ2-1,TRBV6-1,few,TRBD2,CASMTSGGAFYNEQFF,TGTGCCAGCATGACTAGCGGGGGGGCCTTCTACAATGAGCAGTTCTTC
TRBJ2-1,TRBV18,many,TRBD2,CASSPIPGTSGHNEQFF,TGTGCCAGCTCACCTATCCCCGGGACTAGCGGCCACAATGAGCAGTTCTTC
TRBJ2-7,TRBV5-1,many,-,CASSSTGFYEQYF,TGCGCCAGCAGCTCGACAGGATTCTACGAGCAGTACTTC
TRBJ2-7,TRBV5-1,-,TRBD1,CASSLDTGGTYEQYF,TGCGCCAGCAGCTTGGACACAGGGGGCACCTACGAGCAGTACTTC
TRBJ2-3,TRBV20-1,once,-,CSAGQGSADTQYF,TGCAGTGCTGGCCAGGGTTCGGCAGATACGCAGTATTTT
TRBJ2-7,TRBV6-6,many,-,CASSPLTYEQYF,TGTGCCAGCAGCCCCTTGACCTACGAGCAGTACTTC
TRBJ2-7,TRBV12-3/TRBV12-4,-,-,CASSFRQASFYEQYF,TGTGCCAGCAGTTTCCGACAGGCCTCCTTCTACGAGCAGTACTTC
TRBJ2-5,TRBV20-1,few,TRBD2,CSRSSGSGAETQYF,TGCAGTCGTTCTAGCGGGAGTGGGGCAGAGACCCAGTACTTC
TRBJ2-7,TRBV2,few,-,CASSSEVGEQYF,TGTGCCAGCAGTTCCGAGGTGGGGGAGCAGTACTTC
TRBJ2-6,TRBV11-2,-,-,CASSARQASSGANVLTF,TGTGCCAGCAGCGCACGACAGGCGAGCTCTGGGGCCAACGTCCTGACTTTC
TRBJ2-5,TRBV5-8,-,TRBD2,CASSPGTSGVQETQYF,TGTGCCAGCAGCCCCGGGACTAGCGGAGTACAAGAGACCCAGTACTTC
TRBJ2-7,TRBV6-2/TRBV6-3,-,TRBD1,CASRPDRERRSREQYF,TGTGCCAGCAGACCTGACAGGGAGCGACGGTCTCGCGAGCAGTACTTC
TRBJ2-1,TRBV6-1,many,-,CASSIGYNEQFF,TGTGCCAGCAGTATCGGTTACAATGAGCAGTTCTTC
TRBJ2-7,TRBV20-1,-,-,CSAPSPDSSGEQYF,TGCAGTGCCCCCTCCCCCGATTCTTCGGGAGAGCAGTACTTC
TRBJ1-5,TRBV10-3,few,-,CAISEGGGSNQPQHF,TGTGCCATCAGTGAGGGTGGCGGGAGCAATCAGCCCCAGCATTTT
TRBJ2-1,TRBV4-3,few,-,CASSQGTADNEQFF,TGCGCCAGCAGCCAAGGGACAGCAGACAATGAGCAGTTCTTC
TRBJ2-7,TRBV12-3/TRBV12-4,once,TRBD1,CASTPYRGSYEQYF,TGTGCCAGCACCCCTTACAGGGGCTCTTACGAGCAGTACTTC
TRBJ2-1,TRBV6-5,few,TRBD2,CASSSERGRYNEQFF,TGTGCCAGCAGTTCAGAGCGGGGGAGGTACAATGAGCAGTTCTTC
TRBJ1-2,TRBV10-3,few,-,CAISQSGGYGNYGYTF,TGTGCCATCAGTCAAAGTGGGGGTTACGGTAACTATGGCTACACCTTC
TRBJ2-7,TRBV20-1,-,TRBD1,CSASSGTASYEQYF,TGCAGTGCTTCCTCCGGGACAGCCTCCTACGAGCAGTACTTC
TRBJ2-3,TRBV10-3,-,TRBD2,CAISLAGGGTDTQYF,TGTGCCATCAGTCTAGCGGGGGGTGGCACAGATACGCAGTATTTT
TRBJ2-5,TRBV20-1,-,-,CSASVLSAQYF,TGCAGTGCTAGCGTCCTGTCTGCCCAGTACTTC
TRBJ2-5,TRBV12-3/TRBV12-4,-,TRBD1,CASSLAGGSETQYF,TGTGCCAGCAGTTTGGCAGGGGGCTCGGAGACCCAGTACTTC
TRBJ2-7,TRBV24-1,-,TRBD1,CATSDPALDRDPYEQYF,TGTGCCACCAGTGACCCCGCCTTGGACAGGGATCCCTACGAGCAGTACTTC
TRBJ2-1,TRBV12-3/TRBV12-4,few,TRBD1,CASSGRDSLFQHNEQFF,TGTGCCAGCAGTGGTAGGGACAGTTTATTCCAACACAATGAGCAGTTCTTC
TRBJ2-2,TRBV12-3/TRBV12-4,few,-,CASRGGQGLSGELFF,TGTGCCAGCAGAGGGGGGCAGGGTTTATCCGGGGAGCTGTTTTTT
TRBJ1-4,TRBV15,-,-,CATGRDGASHEKLFF,TGTGCCACCGGCAGAGATGGGGCCAGTCATGAAAAACTGTTTTTT
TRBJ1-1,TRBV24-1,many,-,CATSVGHRSEAFF,TGTGCCACCAGTGTAGGACACAGGAGCGAAGCTTTCTTT
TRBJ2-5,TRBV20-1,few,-,CSALDIQETQYF,TGCAGTGCCTTGGACATTCAAGAGACCCAGTACTTC
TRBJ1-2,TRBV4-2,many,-,CASSQVDSPNYGYTF,TGTGCCAGCAGCCAAGTTGACAGCCCTAACTATGGCTACACCTTC
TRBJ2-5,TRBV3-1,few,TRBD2,CASSQERLAGLETQYF,TGTGCCAGCAGCCAAGAACGGCTAGCGGGGTTGGAGACCCAGTACTTC
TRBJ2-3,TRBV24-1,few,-,CATSPQGGVADTQYF,TGTGCCACCAGTCCCCAGGGGGGGGTTGCGGATACGCAGTATTTT
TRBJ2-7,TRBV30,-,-,CAWSVGRGRRTTYEQYF,TGTGCCTGGAGTGTGGGCAGGGGACGCAGAACAACCTACGAGCAGTACTTC
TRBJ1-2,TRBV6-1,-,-,CASITARAGGYGYTF,TGTGCCAGCATCACCGCCAGGGCGGGGGGCTATGGCTACACCTTC
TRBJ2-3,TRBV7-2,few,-,CASSLGRNTQYF,TGTGCCAGCAGCTTAGGCAGGAATACGCAGTATTTT
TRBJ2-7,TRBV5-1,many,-,CASSLGRQQAYEQYF,TGCGCCAGCAGCTTGGGGCGCCAGCAGGCCTACGAGCAGTACTTC